A single sample gave rise to the 25 T cell receptor beta chains below, sequenced in a study of control samples from healthy donors and cancer patients. Repertoires were generated with immunoSEQ multiplex PCR, while TCRdb's copy carries only in-frame clones and drops some. Seen here are more than 100,000 clones, 90% observed once, and the top ten hold about 2.6%. Sample: blood. All receptors derive from a man between 18 and 29 years old in good health.

The chain recombines TRBV7-8 with TRBJ1-1; 10 nucleotides match TRBD1. J gave up 3 bases and V 4 bases, and 5 bases lay outside the gene matches. This CDR3 contains 15 residues. The germline V gene encodes CDR1 SGHVS and CDR2 FQNEAQ. The CDR3 sequence is CASSYRTGGDTEAFF. CDR3 DNA sequence: TGTGCCAGCAGCTATCGGACAGGGGGAGACACTGAAGCTTTCTTT.

This clone was counted only a few times. The chain links TRBV6-2 or TRBV6-3 to TRBJ2-1; 8 bases are shared with TRBD2. J gave up 6 bases and V 6 bases, and 4 bases lay outside the gene matches. This CDR3 is 13 amino acids long. Germline V gene sequence: CDR1 MNHEY, CDR2 SVGEGT. CDR3 sequence reads: CASSFSGVNEQFF. CDR3 coding DNA: TGTGCCAGCAGCTTTAGCGGGGTCAATGAGCAGTTCTTC.

The V call is TRBV25-1, the J call TRBJ1-2, with no clear D. The CDR3 is made up of 12 amino acids. Trimming left V 4 bases short and J 4 bases short, with 7 bases between. In germline, CDR1 is MGHDK, CDR2 SYGVNS. The CDR3 sequence is CASSVYSYGYTF. DNA of the CDR3: TGTGCCAGCAGTGTGTACAGCTATGGCTACACCTTC.

J is TRBJ2-1 and V is TRBV10-1; D is uncertain. Germline V CDR1 and CDR2: WNHNN, SYGVQD (reference sequence). The CDR3 covers 14 residues. V was cut by 0 bases and J by 4 bases, with 7 bases left in between. CDR3 region: CASSESVGYNEQFF. The CDR3 bases are TGCGCCAGCAGTGAGTCCGTGGGATACAATGAGCAGTTCTTC.

The chain is built from TRBV5-4 and TRBJ2-7; tentative D call: TRBD1 (6 bases). Trimming pared 5 bases from V and 4 bases from J, leaving 13 bases between. CDR1 is SGHNT, CDR2 YYREEE, per germline (reference sequence). The CDR3 spans 13 residues. CDR3 nucleotide sequence: TGTGCCAGCAGTTCAGCAGGGGTTTACGAGCAGTACTTC. Its translation: CASSSAGVYEQYF.

The CDR3 bases are TGTGCCAGCAGCCAAGGGGCGGAGTACTATGGCTACACCTTC. Translation gives CASSQGAEYYGYTF. This chain connects TRBV3-1 (or the pseudogene TRBV3-2) to TRBJ1-2; D is uncertain. Trimming shortened V by 1 base and J by 3 bases, and 9 bases separated the two germline ends. CDR3 length equals 14 residues. CDR1 is LGHDT, CDR2 YNNKEL, per germline (reference sequence).

J is TRBJ1-1 and V is TRBV24-1, with D perhaps TRBD1 (5 bases). The CDR3 covers 14 residues. From germline, CDR1 is KGHDR and CDR2 SFDVKD. The V and J ends lost 3 bases and 7 bases respectively, with 14 bases between them. The CDR3 sequence is CATSDTRRDGEAFF. In DNA, the CDR3 is TGTGCCACCAGTGATACCCGCCGGGACGGTGAAGCTTTCTTT.

The chain couples TRBV27 to TRBJ2-3; D not resolved. Trimming took off 3 bases at V and 3 bases at J, with 13 bases between the two ends. CDR3 size: 15 residues. From germline, CDR1 is MNHEY and CDR2 SMNVEV (reference sequence). This chain's CDR3 is CASSFSGRNTDTQYF. The CDR3 DNA reads as TGTGCCAGCAGTTTTTCCGGACGGAATACAGATACGCAGTATTTT.

This chain joins TRBV4-1 and TRBJ1-2, with D hard to call. V lost 2 bases to trimming and J lost 4 bases, with 11 bases between them. Looked up from germline, CDR1 is MGHRA and CDR2 is YSYEKL. The CDR3 contains 14 residues. The CDR3 DNA reads TGCGCCAGCAGCCAAAGTCGAGGGATCTATGGCTACACCTTC. Translated: CASSQSRGIYGYTF.

This chain joins TRBV28 and TRBJ2-7, with 7 bases fitting TRBD2. V dropped 5 bases and J dropped 4; count of bases not matched to a gene: 8. Germline lookup yields CDR1 MDHEN and CDR2 SYDVKM. This CDR3 spans 14 amino acids. CDR3: CASSAGTMRYEQYF. The CDR3 nucleotides read TGTGCCAGCAGTGCCGGGACTATGAGATACGAGCAGTACTTC.

The chain links TRBV30 to TRBJ1-5; D gene unclear. V was pared by 2 bases and J by 3 bases, with 8 bases between. The CDR3 totals 13 residues. CDR1 GTSNPN and CDR2 SVGIG come from the germline V gene (reference sequence). CDR3 in amino acids: CAWSFAVNQPQHF. The CDR3 nucleotides are TGTGCCTGGAGTTTCGCAGTCAATCAGCCCCAGCATTTT. The whole variable domain, remainder taken from reference TRBV30 and TRBJ1-5, is SQTIHQWPATLVQPVGSPLSLECTVEGTSNPNLYWYRQAAGRGLQLLFYSVGIGQISSEVPQNLSASRPQDRQFILSSKKLLLSDSGFYLCAWSFAVNQPQHFGDGTRLSIL.

This clone appeared once. The V call is TRBV6-5, the J call TRBJ1-6; D is unclear. Germline lookup yields CDR1 MNHEY and CDR2 SVGAGI. Trimming cost V 6 bases and J 8 bases, with 14 bases left between them. The CDR3 sequence is 14 residues long. Here the CDR3 reads CASSDRGPYSPLHF. For the CDR3, the DNA is TGTGCCAGCAGCGACCGAGGTCCTTATTCACCCCTCCACTTT.

The chain carries TRBV7-2 and TRBJ2-5; D possibly uses TRBD1 or TRBD2 (5 bases each). This CDR3 has 14 amino acids. V was shortened by 5 bases and J by 1 base, with 11 bases between the two germline ends. Germline V gene sequence: CDR1 SGHTA, CDR2 FQGNSA. The CDR3 reads CASSVLGPQETQYF. The DNA for the CDR3 is TGTGCCAGCAGCGTTTTGGGACCCCAAGAGACCCAGTACTTC.

The chain uses TRBV9 and TRBJ2-2, with D unresolved. V lost 4 bases to trimming and J lost 4 bases, with 11 bases between them. This CDR3 has 14 residues. Germline lookup yields CDR1 SGDLS and CDR2 YYNGEE. CDR3: CASSTHLGTGELFF. Here the CDR3 DNA reads TGTGCCAGCAGCACCCATTTGGGCACCGGGGAGCTGTTTTTT.

The V call is TRBV27, the J call TRBJ2-3, with 8 bases that match TRBD1. The germline CDR1 and CDR2 sequences are MNHEY and SMNVEV (reference sequence). The ends lost 8 bases at V and 4 bases at J; junction bases unmatched: 8. The length of the CDR3 is 14 residues. CDR3 coding DNA: TGTGCCAGCCGAGAGGCAGGGGGCGCAGATACGCAGTATTTT. It encodes CASREAGGADTQYF.

The rearrangement joins TRBV10-3 to TRBJ2-7, with 7 bases lining up with TRBD1. The CDR3 runs 12 residues. From germline, CDR1 is ENHRY and CDR2 SYGVKD. Trimming removed 10 bases from V and 2 bases from J; junction bases left unmatched: 5. As DNA, the CDR3 is TGTGCCAGCCGGGACAGCCCCTACGAGCAGTACGTC. Translation gives CASRDSPYEQYV.

This clone was detected only once. The rearrangement uses TRBV5-1 and TRBJ2-7; D ambiguous. The V gene's germline CDR1 is SGHRS and CDR2 YFSETQ. V shed 4 bases and J shed 6 bases, with 20 bases lying between them. The CDR3 extends over 15 amino acids. The CDR3 bases are TGCGCCAGCAGCGCCTGGAATAGCTACAGTACCGAGCAGTACTTC. This translates into CASSAWNSYSTEQYF.

The rearrangement links TRBV28 to TRBJ1-3, with D possibly being TRBD1 (5 bases). Trimming took off 5 bases at V and 0 bases at J, with 14 bases between the two ends. Germline lookup yields CDR1 MDHEN and CDR2 SYDVKM. The CDR3 loop spans 16 amino acids. CDR3 region: CASSPVGPSSGNTIYF. As DNA, the CDR3 is TGTGCCAGCAGTCCCGTGGGGCCCTCCTCTGGAAACACCATATATTTT.

The V call is TRBV30, the J call TRBJ2-5; maybe TRBD2 (6 bases). The germline V gene encodes CDR1 GTSNPN and CDR2 SVGIG (reference sequence). The V and J ends lost 3 bases and 2 bases respectively, with 13 bases between them. The CDR3 extends over 14 amino acids. The CDR3 here is CAWSHTGAQETQYF. The DNA for the CDR3 is TGTGCCTGGAGCCATACGGGAGCACAAGAGACCCAGTACTTC.

The chain is built from TRBV4-3 and TRBJ2-1; D might be TRBD2 (6 bases). V lost 0 bases and J 9 bases, leaving 9 bases between the germline ends. Germline CDR1 LGHNA, CDR2 YSLEER. This CDR3 has 13 residues. CDR3 nucleotide sequence: TGCGCCAGCAGCCAAGATCTTAGCGGTGAGCAGTTCTTC. It translates to CASSQDLSGEQFF.

This chain uses TRBV11-2 with TRBJ1-1, with TRBD1 matching over 8 bases. V was pared by 6 bases and J by 4 bases, with 7 bases of the junction left unmatched. Germline assignment: CDR1 SGHAT and CDR2 FQNNGV. The CDR3 spans 14 residues. This CDR3 reads CASRITGGATEAFF. In nucleotides, the CDR3 is TGTGCCAGCAGGATTACAGGGGGGGCCACTGAAGCTTTCTTT.

This clone was detected only once. This rearrangement joins TRBV4-1 to TRBJ1-2, with a tentative D call TRBD1 (5 bases). CDR1 and CDR2 (germline): MGHRA, YSYEKL. The CDR3 has 14 residues. V was shortened by 0 bases and J by 1 base, with 6 bases between the two germline ends. The CDR3, as DNA: TGCGCCAGCAGCCAAGAAGGGGTTAACTATGGCTACACCTTC. Translation gives CASSQEGVNYGYTF.

The rearrangement links TRBV3-1 (or the pseudogene TRBV3-2) to TRBJ2-5; D is tentatively TRBD1 or TRBD2 (7 bases each). The CDR3 extends over 16 amino acids. The V gene lost 4 bases and the J gene lost 2 bases, with 17 bases spanning the gap. The germline gives CDR1 LGHDT, CDR2 YNNKEL (reference sequence). CDR3 in amino acids: CASSLSTGREQETQYF. CDR3 DNA sequence: TGTGCCAGCAGCCTTTCGACAGGGAGGGAGCAAGAGACCCAGTACTTC.

V gene TRBV10-3 combines with J gene TRBJ1-4; D gene unclear. V gave up 3 bases and J gave up 4 bases, with 18 bases separating them. Germline CDR1 reads ENHRY; CDR2 reads SYGVKD. The CDR3 has 17 residues. CDR3 coding DNA: TGTGCCATCAGTGACCACCCAAAGTGGTCGTTTAATGAAAAACTGTTTTTT. It specifies CAISDHPKWSFNEKLFF.

The chain joins TRBV9 to TRBJ2-5; 8 nucleotides align to TRBD2. Germline V gene lookup returns CDR1 SGDLS and CDR2 YYNGEE. This CDR3 comprises 17 residues. The trim removed 4 bases at V and 0 bases at J, leaving 11 bases unmatched. The CDR3: CASSPPPSSGDQETQYF. For the CDR3, the DNA is TGTGCCAGCAGCCCCCCGCCGAGTAGCGGGGACCAAGAGACCCAGTACTTC.